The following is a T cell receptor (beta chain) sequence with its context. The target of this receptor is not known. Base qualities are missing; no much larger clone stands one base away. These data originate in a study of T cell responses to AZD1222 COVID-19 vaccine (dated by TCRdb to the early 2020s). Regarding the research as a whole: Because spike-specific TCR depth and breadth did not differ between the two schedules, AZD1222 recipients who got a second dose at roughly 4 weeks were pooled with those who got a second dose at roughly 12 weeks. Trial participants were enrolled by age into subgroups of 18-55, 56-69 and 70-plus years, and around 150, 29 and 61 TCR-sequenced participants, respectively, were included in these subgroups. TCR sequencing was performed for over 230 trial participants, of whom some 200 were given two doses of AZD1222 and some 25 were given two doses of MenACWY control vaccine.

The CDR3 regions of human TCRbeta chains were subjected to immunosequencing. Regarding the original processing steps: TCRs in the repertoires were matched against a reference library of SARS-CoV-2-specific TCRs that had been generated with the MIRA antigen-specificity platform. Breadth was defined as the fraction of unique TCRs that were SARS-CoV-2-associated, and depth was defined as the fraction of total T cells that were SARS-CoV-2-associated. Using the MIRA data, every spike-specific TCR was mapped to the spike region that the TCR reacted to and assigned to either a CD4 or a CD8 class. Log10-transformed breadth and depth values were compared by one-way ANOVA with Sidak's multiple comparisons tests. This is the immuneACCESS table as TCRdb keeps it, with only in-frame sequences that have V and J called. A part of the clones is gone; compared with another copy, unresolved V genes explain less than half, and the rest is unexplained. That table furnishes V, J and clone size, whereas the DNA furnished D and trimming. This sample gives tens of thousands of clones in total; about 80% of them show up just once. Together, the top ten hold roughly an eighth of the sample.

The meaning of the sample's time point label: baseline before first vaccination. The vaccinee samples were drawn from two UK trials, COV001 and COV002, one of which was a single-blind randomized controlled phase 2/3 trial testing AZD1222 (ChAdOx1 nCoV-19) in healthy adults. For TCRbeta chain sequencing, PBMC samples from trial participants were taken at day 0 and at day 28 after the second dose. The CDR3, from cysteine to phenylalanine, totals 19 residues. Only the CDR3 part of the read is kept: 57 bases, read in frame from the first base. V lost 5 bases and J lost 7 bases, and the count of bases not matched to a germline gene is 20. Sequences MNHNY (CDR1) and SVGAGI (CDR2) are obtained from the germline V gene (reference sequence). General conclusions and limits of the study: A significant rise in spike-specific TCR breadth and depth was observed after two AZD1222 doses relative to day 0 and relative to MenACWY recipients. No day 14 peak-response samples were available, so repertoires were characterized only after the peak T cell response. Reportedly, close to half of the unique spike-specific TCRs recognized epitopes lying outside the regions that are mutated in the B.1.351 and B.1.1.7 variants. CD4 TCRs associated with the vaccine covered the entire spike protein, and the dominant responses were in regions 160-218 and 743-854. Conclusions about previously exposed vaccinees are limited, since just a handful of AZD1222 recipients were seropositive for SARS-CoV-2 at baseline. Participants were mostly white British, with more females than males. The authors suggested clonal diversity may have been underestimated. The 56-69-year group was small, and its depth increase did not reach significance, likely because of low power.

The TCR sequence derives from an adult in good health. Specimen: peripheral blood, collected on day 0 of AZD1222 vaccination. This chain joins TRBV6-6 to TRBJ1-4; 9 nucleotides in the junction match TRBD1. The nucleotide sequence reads TGTGCCAGCAGTCTAGGGCTTTGGGACAGGGCCGCGCTGTCTGAAAAACTGTTTTTT. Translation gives CASSLGLWDRAALSEKLFF.